The 18 T cell receptor beta chains listed next were all sequenced from one sample in a study of shared clonotypes between healthy human individuals. Positively selected for CCR7, the CD45RO-negative cells used as naive CD8 cells excluded terminally differentiated effector memory CD45RA+ cells. The protocol was immunoSEQ multiplex PCR, while the TCRdb copy is restricted to in-frame clones and leaves out a portion. The sample lists more than 2 million clones; around 93% were seen once. Sequences were obtained from naive CD8+ T cells from PBMCs. The source of these receptors is a man in his late teens or twenties in good health. Some clones in this sample may be carry-over from other donors' samples.

Concerning this clone: Other nucleotide sequences from this sample produce the same CDR3. This chain uses TRBV9 with TRBJ2-7, with 9 bases aligning to TRBD1. The V gene end was trimmed by 4 bases and the J gene end by 0 bases; junction bases not matched to a gene: 8. Germline V gene lookup returns CDR1 SGDLS and CDR2 YYNGEE. This CDR3 has 16 residues. The chain's CDR3 is CASSPTGTGLSYEQYF. The DNA of the CDR3 is TGTGCCAGCAGCCCCACCGGGACAGGGCTCTCCTACGAGCAGTACTTC.

The chain couples TRBV9 to TRBJ2-1; D is perhaps TRBD1 or TRBD2 (5 bases each). CDR3 size: 15 residues. V gave up 0 bases and J gave up 8 bases, with 15 bases separating them. CDR1 and CDR2 from the germline V gene are SGDLS and YYNGEE. Here the CDR3 reads CASSVGGAVLDEQFF. Written as DNA, the CDR3 is TGTGCCAGCAGCGTAGGAGGGGCAGTGTTGGATGAGCAGTTCTTC.

The table lists this clone with a few counts. The gene calls are TRBV4-1 and TRBJ1-1; a weak D match, TRBD1 (5 bases). This CDR3 spans 12 amino acids. CDR1 is MGHRA, CDR2 YSYEKL, per germline. V was clipped by 6 bases and J by 6 bases, with 11 bases between them. In DNA, the CDR3 is TGCGCCAGCAGTCGGGGCTCCCCTGAAGCTTTCTTT. Encoded protein: CASSRGSPEAFF.

The chain links TRBV5-1 to TRBJ2-1; TRBD1 matches at 9 bases. The CDR3 loop spans 15 amino acids. The J segment lost 7 bases and the V segment lost 3 bases, leaving 8 bases of the junction unmatched. From germline, CDR1 is SGHRS and CDR2 YFSETQ. The CDR3 DNA reads as TGCGCCAGCAGCTGGCCGGGACAGGGTGAAAATGAGCAGTTCTTC. It is translated as CASSWPGQGENEQFF.

V usage is TRBV5-1 and J usage is TRBJ1-5; TRBD1 matches 9 bases. The CDR3 contains 14 residues. V gave up 4 bases and J gave up 5 bases; unmatched junction bases: 4. Germline V CDR1 and CDR2: SGHRS, YFSETQ. CDR3 residues: CASSPGTGYQPQHF. CDR3 DNA sequence: TGCGCCAGCAGCCCTGGGACAGGGTATCAGCCCCAGCATTTT.

The rearrangement joins TRBV11-2 to TRBJ2-7; D remains unclear. The CDR3 runs to 11 residues. Germline V CDR1 and CDR2: SGHAT, FQNNGV. V lost 3 bases, J lost 7 bases, and 7 bases lay in between. The CDR3 bases are TGTGCCAGCAGCTTTTCATTGGAGCAGTACTTC. Translating gives CASSFSLEQYF.

CDR3: CASTLGGTYEQYF. CDR3 nucleotide sequence: TGTGCCAGCACCCTCGGGGGGACCTACGAGCAGTACTTC. The V and J genes are TRBV28 and TRBJ2-7; 7 positions agree with TRBD2. The CDR3 has 13 residues. The germline V gene has CDR1 MDHEN and CDR2 SYDVKM. The V and J ends lost 7 bases and 2 bases, in that order; junction bases with no gene match: 5. Complete variable domain (other parts from reference TRBV28 and TRBJ2-7): DVKVTQSSRYLVKRTGEKVFLECVQDMDHENMFWYRQDPGLGLRLIYFSYDVKMKEKGDIPEGYSVSREKKERFSLILESASTNQTSMYLCASTLGGTYEQYFGPGTRLTVT.

This chain uses TRBV27 with TRBJ2-1; 12 nucleotides line up with TRBD2. This CDR3 comprises 17 residues. Per the germline V gene, CDR1 is MNHEY and CDR2 is SMNVEV (reference sequence). V trimming: 1 base; J trimming: 7 bases; junction bases outside the gene matches: 8. The CDR3 DNA is TGTGCCAGCAGTTTATTACGGACTAGCGGGATTTCGAATGAGCAGTTCTTC. Amino acids: CASSLLRTSGISNEQFF.

This chain uses TRBV4-2 with TRBJ2-1; 8 bases align to TRBD1. CDR3 length: 15 residues. Germline assignment: CDR1 LGHNA and CDR2 YNFKEQ. V trimming: 4 bases; J trimming: 7 bases; junction bases outside the gene matches: 9. CDR3 sequence reads: CASSPHRGNGNEQFF. Here the CDR3 DNA reads TGTGCCAGCAGCCCTCACAGGGGGAACGGGAATGAGCAGTTCTTC.

V usage is TRBV9 and J usage is TRBJ2-7, with TRBD2 as a possible D gene (5 bases). CDR3 length: 15 residues. Trimming shortened V by 0 bases and J by 5 bases, and 15 bases separated the two germline ends. CDR1 is SGDLS, CDR2 YYNGEE, per germline. The CDR3 sequence is CASSVAGIPAHEQYF. The CDR3 DNA follows: TGTGCCAGCAGCGTAGCGGGAATTCCCGCCCACGAGCAGTACTTC.

About this clone itself: This sample also contains other DNA sequences that code for the same CDR3. The chain carries TRBV9 and TRBJ2-7; D is uncertain. The CDR3 extends over 15 amino acids. Per germline, CDR1 SGDLS and CDR2 YYNGEE. The V and J ends lost 0 bases and 2 bases respectively, with 12 bases between them. CDR3 amino acids: CASSVGLTPAYEQYF. DNA of the CDR3: TGTGCCAGCAGCGTAGGACTCACCCCCGCCTACGAGCAGTACTTC.

This rearrangement joins TRBV19 to TRBJ2-1, with 8 bases aligning to TRBD2. From germline, CDR1 is LNHDA and CDR2 SQIVND (reference sequence). This CDR3 contains 16 residues. Losses at the gene ends were 6 bases for V and 6 bases for J; bases not matched to a gene: 13. The CDR3 coding sequence is TGTGCCAGTAGCCTTACTCTAGCGGGCGCCACCAATGAGCAGTTCTTC. Residues: CASSLTLAGATNEQFF.

Concerning this clone itself: A much larger clone differs by one base, so this may be a read error. The sample holds other DNA sequences that translate to the same CDR3. The chain employs TRBV19 and TRBJ1-1; no clear D. The CDR3 consists of 12 residues. Deletions cut 4 bases from V and 1 base from J, with 4 bases between. CDR1 and CDR2 (germline): LNHDA, SQIVND (reference sequence). CDR3 residues: CASSTGNTEAFF. The CDR3 nucleotides read TGTGCCAGTAGTACTGGGAACACTGAAGCTTTCTTT.

Only one count was recorded for this clone. The chain combines TRBV29-1 with TRBJ2-3; D might be TRBD1 or TRBD2, each matching 5 bases. The CDR3 extends over 15 amino acids. The germline V gene has CDR1 SQVTM and CDR2 ANQGSEA. V was shortened by 6 bases and J by 0 bases, with 16 bases between the two germline ends. In DNA, the CDR3 is TGCAGCGTCGCACACGTGGGACGGAGCACAGATACGCAGTATTTT. The encoded protein is CSVAHVGRSTDTQYF.

Regarding this clone: Other DNA sequences within the sample encode an identical CDR3. V is TRBV6-5 and J is TRBJ2-7; D remains ambiguous. Trimming removed 2 bases at V and 3 bases at J, with 8 bases between. CDR3 size: 13 residues. Germline V gene sequence: CDR1 MNHEY, CDR2 SVGAGI. CDR3 loop: CASSYREDYEQYF. The CDR3 DNA is TGTGCCAGCAGTTACAGGGAAGACTACGAGCAGTACTTC.

The chain recombines TRBV27 with TRBJ2-1, with D maybe TRBD1 (5 bases). V lost 1 base and J 2 bases, leaving 12 bases between the germline ends. The CDR3 totals 16 residues. The germline V gene has CDR1 MNHEY and CDR2 SMNVEV (reference sequence). In DNA form, the CDR3 reads TGTGCCAGCAGTTTATTTGTGACAGAGGCCTACAATGAGCAGTTCTTC. Translated: CASSLFVTEAYNEQFF.

The rearrangement joins TRBV5-8 to TRBJ1-3; D uncertain. Per the germline V gene, CDR1 is SGHTS and CDR2 is YDEGEE. The CDR3 totals 15 residues. Deletions cut 0 bases from V and 3 bases from J, with 10 bases between. The CDR3 reads CASSLVGRIGNTIYF. In DNA, the CDR3 is TGTGCCAGCAGCTTGGTGGGGAGAATTGGAAACACCATATATTTT.

The V gene is TRBV28, the J gene TRBJ2-7, with 9 bases fitting TRBD1. The CDR3 consists of 18 residues. Germline V gives CDR1 MDHEN, CDR2 SYDVKM. The ends lost 7 bases at V and 7 bases at J; junction bases unmatched: 23. The CDR3, as DNA: TGTGCCAGCACCCATTTGGGGGGGGGACAGGGCCCAATCGGGGAGCAGTACTTC. It codes for CASTHLGGGQGPIGEQYF. Filled out from reference TRBV28 and TRBJ2-7, the complete variable domain reads DVKVTQSSRYLVKRTGEKVFLECVQDMDHENMFWYRQDPGLGLRLIYFSYDVKMKEKGDIPEGYSVSREKKERFSLILESASTNQTSMYLCASTHLGGGQGPIGEQYFGPGTRLTVT.